Listed below are T cell receptor beta chains from one sample, sequenced in a study of blood T cell repertoires in COVID-19. The repertoire was sequenced with immunoSEQ multiplex PCR; TCRdb's copy has only in-frame clones and lacks some. The table shows 100,000 to 130,000 clones, with approximately 82% occurring only once. Sequencing was carried out using peripheral blood. The receptors here all came from a woman in her seventies with acute or convalescent COVID-19. Both conserved end residues are part of each CDR3. The order of the fields is J gene, clone size, D gene, V gene, CDR3 protein, CDR3 DNA. A D gene is named only where the DNA matches it firmly. Clone size is stated in some rows and not others, as once, few, many or a class when expanded.

>TRBJ2-1|-|-|TRBV7-9
CASSSTTRAYNEQFF
TGTGCCAGCAGCTCAACGACTAGAGCCTACAATGAGCAGTTCTTC
>TRBJ2-3|few|TRBD2|TRBV7-2
CASSLVGGGDTDTQYF
TGTGCCAGCAGCTTGGTCGGCGGGGGGGACACAGATACGCAGTATTTT
>TRBJ2-1|-|TRBD2|TRBV13
CASSFTSGSRDEQFF
TGTGCCAGCAGCTTTACTAGCGGGAGTAGGGATGAGCAGTTCTTC
>TRBJ2-3|-|TRBD1|TRBV5-4
CASSSDRERTDTQYF
TGTGCCAGCAGCTCTGACAGGGAACGCACAGATACGCAGTATTTT
>TRBJ2-3|-|-|TRBV6-5
CASSYSGPPVGDTQYF
TGTGCCAGCAGTTACTCGGGGCCTCCCGTGGGTGATACGCAGTATTTT
>TRBJ2-2|-|-|TRBV11-2
CASSLLQGRAGELFF
TGTGCCAGCAGCTTACTCCAGGGAAGGGCCGGGGAGCTGTTTTTT
>TRBJ1-2|-|-|TRBV2
CASRRPGQHGYTF
TGTGCCAGCAGACGACCGGGACAACATGGCTACACCTTC
>TRBJ2-2|-|TRBD1|TRBV7-6
CASSLEPGQGNTGELFF
TGTGCCAGCAGCTTAGAACCGGGACAGGGGAACACCGGGGAGCTGTTTTTT
>TRBJ1-1|-|TRBD1|TRBV27
CASSSQGAPEAFF
TGTGCCAGCAGTTCTCAGGGGGCCCCTGAAGCTTTCTTT
>TRBJ1-4|-|-|TRBV7-9
CASSLQTGSLNEKLFF
TGTGCCAGCAGTTTACAAACCGGGTCCCTTAATGAAAAACTGTTTTTT
>TRBJ2-5|-|TRBD2|TRBV28
CASSPGLAGRRTGETQYF
TGTGCCAGCAGTCCGGGACTAGCGGGGCGCCGGACGGGAGAGACCCAGTACTTC
>TRBJ1-6|-|-|TRBV6-5
CASSYPREVSPLHF
TGTGCCAGCAGTTATCCCAGGGAGGTTTCACCCCTCCACTTT
>TRBJ1-2|-|-|TRBV6-5
CASTNTGMGGYTF
TGTGCCAGCACCAACACAGGGATGGGTGGCTACACCTTC
>TRBJ2-5|once|TRBD2|TRBV3-1/TRBV3-2
CASSQRQAGGKETQYF
TGTGCCAGCAGCCAGAGGCAGGCGGGAGGGAAAGAGACCCAGTACTTC
>TRBJ1-3|few|TRBD1|TRBV28
CASRAHRGRENTIYF
TGTGCCAGCAGAGCACACAGGGGGCGTGAGAACACCATATATTTT
>TRBJ1-1|-|-|TRBV28
CASTTGREAFF
TGTGCCAGCACTACAGGGAGAGAAGCTTTCTTT
>TRBJ2-3|-|-|TRBV5-6
CASSNERPTTKRSPDTQYF
TGTGCCAGCAGCAACGAGCGCCCCACTACCAAACGGAGTCCGGATACGCAGTATTTT
>TRBJ2-4|-|-|TRBV28
CASSLELWAKNIQYF
TGTGCCAGCAGTTTAGAGCTATGGGCCAAAAACATTCAGTACTTC
>TRBJ1-3|-|-|TRBV27
CASSLTSSGNTIYF
TGTGCCAGCAGTCTCACTAGCTCTGGAAACACCATATATTTT
>TRBJ2-6|-|-|TRBV29-1
CSVGGDLSGANVLTF
TGCAGCGTTGGGGGGGACTTATCTGGGGCCAACGTCCTGACTTTC
>TRBJ1-6|-|TRBD1|TRBV7-8
CASSLEDRGSPLHF
TGTGCCAGCAGCTTAGAGGACAGGGGGTCACCCCTCCACTTT